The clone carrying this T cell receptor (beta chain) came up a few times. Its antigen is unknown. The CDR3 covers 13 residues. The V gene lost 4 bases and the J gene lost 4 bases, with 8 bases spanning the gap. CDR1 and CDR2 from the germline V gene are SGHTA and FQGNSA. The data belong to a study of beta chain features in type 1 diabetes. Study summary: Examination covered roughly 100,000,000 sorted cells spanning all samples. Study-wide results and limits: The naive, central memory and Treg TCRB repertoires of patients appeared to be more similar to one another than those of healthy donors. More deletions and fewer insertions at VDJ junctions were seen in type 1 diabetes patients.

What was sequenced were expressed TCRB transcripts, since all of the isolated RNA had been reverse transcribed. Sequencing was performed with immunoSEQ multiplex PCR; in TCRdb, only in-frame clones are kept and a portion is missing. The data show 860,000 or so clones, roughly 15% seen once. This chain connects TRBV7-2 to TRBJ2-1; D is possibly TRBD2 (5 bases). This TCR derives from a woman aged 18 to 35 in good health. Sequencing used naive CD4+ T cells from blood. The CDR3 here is CASSSTTYNEQFF. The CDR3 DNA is TGTGCCAGCAGCTCGACTACATACAATGAGCAGTTCTTC. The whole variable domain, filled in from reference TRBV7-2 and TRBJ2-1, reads GAGVSQSPSNKVTEKGKDVELRCDPISGHTALYWYRQSLGQGLEFLIYFQGNSAPDKSGLPSDRFSAERTGGSVSTLTIQRTQQEDSAVYLCASSSTTYNEQFFGPGTRLTVL.